The rows below give T cell receptor beta chains drawn from one sample of a study of Graves' ophthalmopathy and Graves' hyperthyroidism. TCRdb reprocessed the multiplex PCR reads with MiXCR, giving one entry per CDR3 protein. Altogether some 160,000 distinct CDR3 sequences are present, 39% being singletons, with the ten largest covering approximately 8.9%. Sequencing used peripheral blood. The receptors come from a man between 25 and 39 years old with Graves' ophthalmopathy. Each CDR3 is given with its conserved first and last residue. Fields, in order: V gene, J gene, CDR3 protein.

>TRBV7-2|TRBJ2-5
CASSLNRALQETQYF
>TRBV6-1|TRBJ1-2
CASRDVGGYTF
>TRBV7-3|TRBJ2-5
CASSFSLGETQYF
>TRBV29-1|TRBJ1-1
CSVEDWGRGLYTEAFF
>TRBV6-4|TRBJ1-2
CASSRREGVNGYTF
>TRBV6-4|TRBJ2-3
CASSDRQVGWADTQYF
>TRBV6-1|TRBJ1-1
CASSPSRGRPGTEAFF
>TRBV12-3/TRBV12-4|TRBJ2-2
CASSRPRAERPGELFF
>TRBV10-1|TRBJ2-5
CASSEGQGEQETQYF
>TRBV18|TRBJ1-1
CASSPGGAPNTEAFF
>TRBV19|TRBJ2-7
CASTQAAGLYEQYF
>TRBV19|TRBJ1-3
CASSIVFGVRAGNTIYF
>TRBV28|TRBJ2-5
CASRTGGKETQYF
>TRBV12-3/TRBV12-4|TRBJ1-1
CASSEGRVTEAFF
>TRBV12-3/TRBV12-4|TRBJ2-7
CASSAGTGHYEQYF
>TRBV6-5|TRBJ1-1
CASSYSRQNTEAFF
>TRBV6-2/TRBV6-3|TRBJ1-1
CASSSPYRKPPEAFF
>TRBV12-3/TRBV12-4|TRBJ2-2
CAALFLIGTTNTGELFF
>TRBV27|TRBJ1-2
CASSQRTDMANYGYTF
>TRBV27|TRBJ1-1
CASSLYRANTEAFF
>TRBV12-3/TRBV12-4|TRBJ2-7
CASSFWGQANSYEQYF
>TRBV7-2|TRBJ2-7
CASSRTGTNHEQYF
>TRBV6-1|TRBJ2-7
CASSGSGSYEQYF
>TRBV6-1|TRBJ1-2
CASSEFPGNYGYTF
>TRBV6-1|TRBJ2-7
CASSLVAGAPRSHEQYF
>TRBV6-2/TRBV6-3|TRBJ1-5
CASSSRANQPQHF
>TRBV9|TRBJ1-1
CASSGNWGDRVYF
>TRBV6-1|TRBJ1-5
CASNTDRGNQPQHF
>TRBV2|TRBJ2-4
CASSEGLGLVEKNIQYF
>TRBV4-2|TRBJ2-7
CASSQPGLAVSYEQYF
>TRBV15|TRBJ1-3
CATSIRGSGNTIYF
>TRBV6-5|TRBJ2-5
CASSYAGGSQETQYF
>TRBV12-5|TRBJ2-5
CASGGTPETQYF
>TRBV30|TRBJ1-2
CAWSVGRTNYGYTF
>TRBV12-3/TRBV12-4|TRBJ1-2
CASSLDHGRGYTF
>TRBV7-2|TRBJ1-2
CASIYGDRSSYGYTF
>TRBV12-3/TRBV12-4|TRBJ2-2
CASKTGDTGELFF
>TRBV5-5|TRBJ1-5
CASSLSHNSNQPQHF
>TRBV24-1|TRBJ1-2
CATSFSAESGFYGYTF
>TRBV10-3|TRBJ1-1
CAISESSGFEAFF
>TRBV11-2|TRBJ2-5
CASSKRTLGETQYF
>TRBV20-1|TRBJ1-2
CSARVTGTGGYGYTF
>TRBV6-1|TRBJ1-5
CASSDGRSNQPQHF
>TRBV6-1|TRBJ2-5
CASSERRETQYF
>TRBV12-3/TRBV12-4|TRBJ2-5
CASSLHETQYF
>TRBV6-1|TRBJ1-5
CASSDHRGPNQPQHF
>TRBV29-1|TRBJ1-1
CSGISRNTEAFF
>TRBV28|TRBJ1-5
CATLTGGANQPQHF
>TRBV20-1|TRBJ2-6
CSAASGGVSGANVLTF
>TRBV12-3/TRBV12-4|TRBJ2-7
CASSWGRRISSYEQYF
>TRBV6-1|TRBJ1-2
CASTKDREYYGYTF
>TRBV5-1|TRBJ2-7
CASSPGRLDGYEQYF
>TRBV12-3/TRBV12-4|TRBJ1-1
CASSGPGQFF
>TRBV12-3/TRBV12-4|TRBJ2-7
CASSFGDYEQYF
>TRBV12-3/TRBV12-4|TRBJ1-5
CASSLLGYQPQHF
>TRBV11-2|TRBJ2-7
CASSSRGAGELSEQYF
>TRBV25-1|TRBJ2-4
CASSLAGTQGAKNIQYF
>TRBV6-4|TRBJ2-2
CASSPLAANTGELFF
>TRBV4-1|TRBJ1-6
CASSHPTRTPGGPLHF
>TRBV6-1|TRBJ2-5
CASWTYQETQYF